This TCR beta chain comes out of a study of kidney transplant recipient with SARS-CoV-2 infection (dated by TCRdb to about 2021). The reads were generated on an Illumina MiSeq. Profiling of the peripheral T cell repertoire targeted human TCRbeta genes. The authors' analysis ran thus. Beta-binomial modelling was used to test for differences in clonotype abundance while accounting for variability over time. Expanded clonotypes were checked against the ImmuneCODE reference database of SARS-CoV-2-associated TCRs and mapped to regions of the viral genome. Further repertoire analyses covered TRBV gene usage, CDR3 length, CDR3 amino acid overlap between time points, clonotype abundance distributions and Jaccard similarity. TCRdb took the public reads, trimmed them with fastp at Q25, ran MiXCR for clone calling and kept in-frame beta chains. Records with the same CDR3 protein are collapsed into one entry carrying the most frequent genes and DNA. The V and J calls were not made by the authors but by TCRdb's processing. The table for this sample lists 250,000 or so distinct CDR3 sequences; about 30% of them were counted only once. The biggest ten clones account for less than 8.5% of the sample.

This clonotype has a handful of counts. It has no known antigen specificity. No much larger clone exists at a distance of one base, and base qualities are not known. The time point label, read with the paper, signifies: pre-pandemic baseline sample and day 111 after first positive SARS-CoV-2 test. This receptor was taken from a male patient younger than 45 who had COVID-19 and was a kidney transplant recipient. Where a transplant has occurred, the graft donor may have supplied some of the T cells. The sequences come from a blood sample, collected at baseline and between days 110 and 120 from a kidney transplant recipient.

At the DNA level, the sequence is TGTGCCAGCAGCCAGACGTACGATCTCGGAAAGACCTATGGCTACACCTTC. Its protein is CASSQTYDLGKTYGYTF. The V and J segments used are TRBV11-3 and TRBJ1-2; the D gene assignment is ambiguous. V and J lose 5 bases and 4 bases, and a span of 23 bases separates them. The germline V gene sets CDR1 to SGHNT and CDR2 to YENEEA. Reading from cysteine to phenylalanine, the CDR3 counts 17 amino acids. The DNA shown is the 51-base CDR3, in frame from base 1.